This T cell receptor (beta chain) was profiled in a study of cytotoxic CD8 clonotypes in ibrutinib-treated CLL. Clones were sequenced by immunoSEQ multiplex PCR, and TCRdb holds only the in-frame ones, with some missing. The sample lists about 40,000 clones, 65% to 70% seen once, with 5.5% to 7% in the top ten. V lost 6 bases and J 10 bases, leaving 16 bases between the germline ends. The CDR3 runs to 13 residues. Germline loops: CDR1 MDHEN, CDR2 SYDVKM. Sequencing was performed on PBMCs, taken at disease progression, from a patient treated with ibrutinib. This TCR came from a human donor with chronic lymphocytic leukemia. The rearrangement links TRBV28 to TRBJ2-1; a weak D match, TRBD1 (6 bases). This CDR3 reads CASRTGTIQEQFF. In DNA form, the CDR3 reads TGTGCCAGCAGAACCGGGACAATTCAGGAGCAGTTCTTC. The whole variable domain, remainder taken from reference TRBV28 and TRBJ2-1, is DVKVTQSSRYLVKRTGEKVFLECVQDMDHENMFWYRQDPGLGLRLIYFSYDVKMKEKGDIPEGYSVSREKKERFSLILESASTNQTSMYLCASRTGTIQEQFFGPGTRLTVL.